One sample yielded the 2 T cell receptor beta chains listed below, sequenced in a study of cytotoxic CD8 clonotypes in ibrutinib-treated CLL. The assay was immunoSEQ multiplex PCR, and TCRdb's table has in-frame clones only and misses some. The table shows about 310,000 clones, with about 80% occurring only once. Material: PBMCs, obtained before ibrutinib treatment. These receptors originate from a human donor with chronic lymphocytic leukemia.

The V and J genes are TRBV4-2 and TRBJ2-7; 14 bases line up with TRBD2. The CDR3 extends over 19 amino acids. V was clipped by 0 bases and J by 3 bases; unmatched bases: 10. CDR1 and CDR2 (germline): LGHNA, YNFKEQ. The CDR3 loop is CASSQDQGTSGRANYEQYF. CDR3 coding DNA: TGTGCCAGCAGCCAAGATCAGGGGACTAGCGGGAGAGCAAACTACGAGCAGTACTTC.

The chain links TRBV10-3 to TRBJ2-7; TRBD1 aligns across 8 bases. J was trimmed by 6 bases and V by 8 bases; bases with no gene match: 12. CDR3 size: 14 residues. The V gene's germline CDR1 is ENHRY and CDR2 SYGVKD. For the CDR3, the DNA is TGTGCCATCCGAATTGGACAGGGATTCGGCGAGCAGTACTTC. Translated: CAIRIGQGFGEQYF.